A selection of T cell receptor beta chains follows, all from one sample in a study of regulatory T cells in long-lasting Graves disease. Via MiXCR, TCRdb re-called the multiplex PCR reads, giving one row per CDR3 protein. This table holds hundreds of thousands of distinct CDR3 sequences, approximately 16% found once. These records were also assigned to another study, of T cells in Graves' hyperthyroidism and ophthalmopathy.

Sample: peripheral blood mononuclear cells (PBMCs), taken at new diagnosis, from a patient treated with antithyroid drugs. These receptors were obtained from a woman aged 40 to 55 with Graves disease. Both conserved end residues are part of each CDR3. The D gene is left open where the match is weak. Rows give clone size only sometimes, using once, few, many, or a class for an expanded clone.

>TRBD1|TRBV7-2|TRBJ2-1|many
CASSSRRQGGKEQFF
TGTGCCAGCAGCTCTCGCAGACAGGGGGGTAAGGAGCAGTTCTTC
>NA|TRBV7-9|TRBJ2-3|few
CASSLKGGTDTQYF
TGTGCCAGCAGCTTGAAGGGGGGAACCGATACGCAGTATTTT
>NA|TRBV7-9|TRBJ2-7|few
CASSSGWEQYF
TGTGCCAGCAGCTCTGGGTGGGAGCAGTACTTC
>NA|TRBV7-8|TRBJ2-2|many
CASSLFRGGELFF
TGTGCCAGCAGCTTATTCCGCGGGGGGGAGCTGTTTTTT
>NA|TRBV9|TRBJ2-7|many
CASSVGGSGVYEQYF
TGTGCCAGCAGCGTAGGTGGTAGCGGAGTGTACGAGCAGTACTTC
>NA|TRBV28|TRBJ1-1|many
CASSFGGRTEAFF
TGTGCCAGCAGTTTCGGGGGGCGGACTGAAGCTTTCTTT
>TRBD1|TRBV6-5|TRBJ1-4|NA
CASSYVQGAGEKLFF
TGTGCCAGCAGTTATGTACAGGGGGCCGGTGAAAAACTGTTTTTT
>NA|TRBV29-1|TRBJ1-1|many
CSVGQSLNTEAFF
TGCAGCGTTGGACAGTCCTTGAACACTGAAGCTTTCTTT
>TRBD2|TRBV19|TRBJ2-1|NA
CASSIGSGGSSYNEQFF
TGTGCCAGTAGTATCGGGAGCGGGGGGAGCTCCTACAATGAGCAGTTCTTC
>NA|TRBV27|TRBJ2-6|many
CASSLWAVDGANVLTF
TGTGCCAGCAGTTTATGGGCGGTTGATGGGGCCAACGTCCTGACTTTC